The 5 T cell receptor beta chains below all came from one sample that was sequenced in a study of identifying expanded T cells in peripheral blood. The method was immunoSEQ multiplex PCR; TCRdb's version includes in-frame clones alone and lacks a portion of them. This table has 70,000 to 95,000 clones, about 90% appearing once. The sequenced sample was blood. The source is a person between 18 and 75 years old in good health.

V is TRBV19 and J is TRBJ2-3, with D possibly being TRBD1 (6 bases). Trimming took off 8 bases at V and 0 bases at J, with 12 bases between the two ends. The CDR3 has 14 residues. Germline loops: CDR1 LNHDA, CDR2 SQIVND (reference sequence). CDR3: CASLGQGSTDTQYF. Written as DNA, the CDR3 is TGTGCCAGTCTGGGGCAGGGGAGCACAGATACGCAGTATTTT. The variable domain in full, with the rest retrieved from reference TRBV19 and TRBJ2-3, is DGGITQSPKYLFRKEGQNVTLSCEQNLNHDAMYWYRQDPGQGLRLIYYSQIVNDFQKGDIAEGYSVSREKKESFPLTVTSAQKNPTAFYLCASLGQGSTDTQYFGPGTRLTVL.

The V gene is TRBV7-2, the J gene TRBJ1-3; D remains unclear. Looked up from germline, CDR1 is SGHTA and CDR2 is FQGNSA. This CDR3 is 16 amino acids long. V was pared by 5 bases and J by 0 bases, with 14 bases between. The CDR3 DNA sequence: TGTGCCAGCAGCCCATTCGACGGAGTCTCTGGAAACACCATATATTTT. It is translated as CASSPFDGVSGNTIYF.

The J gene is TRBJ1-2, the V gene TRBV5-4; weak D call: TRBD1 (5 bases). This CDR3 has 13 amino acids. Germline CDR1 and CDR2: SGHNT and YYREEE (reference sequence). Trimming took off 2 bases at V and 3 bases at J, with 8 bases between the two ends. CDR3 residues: CASSLKGYYGYTF. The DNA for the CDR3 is TGTGCCAGCAGCTTAAAGGGGTACTATGGCTACACCTTC.

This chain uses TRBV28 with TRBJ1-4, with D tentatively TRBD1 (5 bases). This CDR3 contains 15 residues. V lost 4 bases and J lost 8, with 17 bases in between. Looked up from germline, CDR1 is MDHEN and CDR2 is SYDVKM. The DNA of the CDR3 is TGTGCCAGCAGTTCGCCTCAATACGAGGGGGAAAAACTGTTTTTT. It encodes CASSSPQYEGEKLFF.

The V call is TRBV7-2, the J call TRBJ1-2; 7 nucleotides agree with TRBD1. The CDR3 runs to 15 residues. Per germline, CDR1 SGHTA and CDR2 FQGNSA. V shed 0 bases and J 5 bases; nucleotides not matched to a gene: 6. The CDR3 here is CASSLAAGTAYGYTF. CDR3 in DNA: TGTGCCAGCAGCTTAGCAGCCGGGACAGCTTATGGCTACACCTTC.